These 13 T cell receptor beta chains were sequenced from one sample in a study of cytomegalovirus exposure and HLA in healthy donors. Method: immunoSEQ multiplex PCR; TCRdb's copy keeps in-frame clones and lacks some. Of 55,000 to 75,000 clones in the sample, 90% to 96% were seen once. Sequenced material: PBMCs. Source of these receptors: a woman aged 18-29 years in good health and CMV-seronegative.

The chain combines TRBV11-2 with TRBJ2-2; 16 nucleotides line up with TRBD2. The V segment lost 5 bases and the J segment 2 bases; nucleotides outside the gene matches: 8. CDR3 size: 19 residues. Germline values: CDR1 SGHAT, CDR2 FQNNGV. The CDR3 region is CASSGGLAGGRPNTGELFF. In DNA form, the CDR3 reads TGTGCCAGCAGCGGGGGACTAGCGGGGGGGCGGCCCAACACCGGGGAGCTGTTTTTT.

This chain uses TRBV7-3 with TRBJ2-3, with 10 bases identical to TRBD2. In germline, CDR1 is SGHTA, CDR2 FQGTGA. CDR3 length: 16 residues. V lost 5 bases, J lost 5 bases, and 10 bases stayed unmatched. DNA for the CDR3: TGTGCCAGCAGCACCCCTAGCGGGGGTCGGGAAGATACGCAGTATTTT. It is translated as CASSTPSGGREDTQYF.

The J gene is TRBJ2-1, the V gene TRBV15, with 14 bases that match TRBD2. Germline loops: CDR1 LNHNV, CDR2 YYDKDF (reference sequence). This CDR3 spans 15 amino acids. Trimming took 3 bases from V and 10 from J; bases not matched to a gene: 5. The CDR3 sequence: CATSSRLAGGREQFF. The DNA for the CDR3 is TGTGCCACCAGCAGCAGACTAGCGGGGGGGCGCGAGCAGTTCTTC.

V gene TRBV4-3 combines with J gene TRBJ2-3; D unclear. Germline loops: CDR1 LGHNA, CDR2 YSLEER. The CDR3 is 15 residues long. Trimming shortened V by 4 bases and J by 0 bases, and 11 bases separated the two germline ends. This CDR3 is CASSRVAVSTDTQYF. CDR3 sequence (DNA): TGCGCCAGCAGCCGGGTGGCGGTCAGCACAGATACGCAGTATTTT.

The chain links TRBV18 to TRBJ2-4, with D hard to call. Germline lookup yields CDR1 KGHSH and CDR2 LQKENI. Between the trimmed V and J ends, which lost 3 bases and 7 bases, there was a span of 7 bases. The CDR3 has 12 amino acids. This CDR3 is CASSPYGNIQYF. CDR3 DNA sequence: TGTGCCAGCTCACCTTACGGGAACATTCAGTACTTC. Full variable domain (outside the CDR3, taken from reference TRBV18 and TRBJ2-4): NAGVMQNPRHLVRRRGQEARLRCSPMKGHSHVYWYRQLPEEGLKFMVYLQKENIIDESGMPKERFSAEFPKEGPSILRIQQVVRGDSAAYFCASSPYGNIQYFGAGTRLSVL.

The rearrangement links TRBV19 to TRBJ2-2, with D perhaps matching TRBD1 (6 bases). The germline V and J ends were trimmed by 6 bases and 4 bases, with 12 bases remaining between them. The germline V gene has CDR1 LNHDA and CDR2 SQIVND (reference sequence). The CDR3 is 14 amino acids. This CDR3 is CASSPIGGTGELFF. DNA of the CDR3: TGTGCCAGTAGCCCGATAGGGGGCACCGGGGAGCTGTTTTTT.

The CDR3 loop is CASSLGAGASSGANVLTF. The CDR3 nucleotides are TGTGCCAGCAGCTTAGGGGCGGGGGCCAGCTCTGGGGCCAACGTCCTGACTTTC. The chain carries TRBV7-8 and TRBJ2-6, with D possibly TRBD2 on 7 matching bases. The ends were cut back, 1 base at V and 0 bases at J, with 13 bases in the middle. The CDR3 length is 18 residues. Per the germline V gene, CDR1 is SGHVS and CDR2 is FQNEAQ. The whole variable domain, remainder taken from reference TRBV7-8 and TRBJ2-6, is GAGVSQSPRYKVAKRGQDVALRCDPISGHVSLFWYQQALGQGPEFLTYFQNEAQLDKSGLPSDRFFAERPEGSVSTLKIQRTQQEDSAVYLCASSLGAGASSGANVLTFGAGSRLTVL.

The V and J genes are TRBV5-1 and TRBJ2-7, with TRBD2 matching 12 bases. This CDR3 contains 17 residues. The V segment lost 4 bases and the J segment 1 base; nucleotides outside the gene matches: 9. Germline V gene data show CDR1 as SGHRS and CDR2 as YFSETQ. The CDR3 DNA sequence: TGCGCCAGCAGCCAATGGACTAGCGGGATAAGTTCCTACGAGCAGTACTTC. Translating it yields CASSQWTSGISSYEQYF.

The chain joins TRBV18 to TRBJ2-2; 9 bases match TRBD1. CDR3 length: 17 amino acids. Germline lookup yields CDR1 KGHSH and CDR2 LQKENI. The ends lost 3 bases at V and 4 bases at J; junction bases unmatched: 9. CDR3 sequence: CASSPSQGALGTGELFF. The CDR3 nucleotides read TGTGCCAGCTCACCCTCACAGGGGGCGCTGGGCACCGGGGAGCTGTTTTTT.

The rearrangement links TRBV10-3 to TRBJ2-2, with TRBD2 matching 13 bases. Trimming at V came to 3 bases and at J to 7 bases, leaving 5 bases not matched to a gene. Germline lookup yields CDR1 ENHRY and CDR2 SYGVKD. The CDR3 totals 16 residues. CDR3 amino acids: CAISDGLAGAGGELFF. The CDR3, as DNA: TGTGCCATCAGTGACGGACTAGCGGGGGCCGGCGGGGAGCTGTTTTTT.

This chain uses TRBV19 with TRBJ1-1, with D maybe TRBD1 (5 bases). CDR3 length: 13 residues. Germline V gives CDR1 LNHDA, CDR2 SQIVND (reference sequence). V was pared by 3 bases and J by 7 bases, with 12 bases between. The CDR3 DNA sequence: TGTGCCAGTAGTATCCACGGGGGGGGTGAAGCTTTCTTT. Translation gives CASSIHGGGEAFF.

The chain uses TRBV11-2 and TRBJ2-5, with TRBD2 identical over 9 bases. This CDR3 comprises 16 residues. Germline values: CDR1 SGHAT, CDR2 FQNNGV. Trimming at V came to 2 bases and at J to 4 bases, leaving 8 bases not matched to a gene. The CDR3 protein is CASSLMGLAGRETQYF. CDR3 nucleotide sequence: TGTGCCAGCAGCTTAATGGGGCTAGCGGGACGAGAGACCCAGTACTTC.

The chain combines TRBV19 with TRBJ1-2; TRBD1 aligns across 9 bases. The CDR3 contains 15 residues. Germline-derived CDR1 and CDR2 are LNHDA and SQIVND (reference sequence). The V and J ends lost 4 bases and 4 bases, in that order; junction bases with no gene match: 7. The CDR3 region is CASSTRKTGGYGYTF. CDR3 sequence (DNA): TGTGCCAGTAGTACCCGGAAGACAGGGGGCTATGGCTACACCTTC. Supplemented by reference TRBV19 and TRBJ1-2, the full variable domain reads DGGITQSPKYLFRKEGQNVTLSCEQNLNHDAMYWYRQDPGQGLRLIYYSQIVNDFQKGDIAEGYSVSREKKESFPLTVTSAQKNPTAFYLCASSTRKTGGYGYTFGSGTRLTVV.